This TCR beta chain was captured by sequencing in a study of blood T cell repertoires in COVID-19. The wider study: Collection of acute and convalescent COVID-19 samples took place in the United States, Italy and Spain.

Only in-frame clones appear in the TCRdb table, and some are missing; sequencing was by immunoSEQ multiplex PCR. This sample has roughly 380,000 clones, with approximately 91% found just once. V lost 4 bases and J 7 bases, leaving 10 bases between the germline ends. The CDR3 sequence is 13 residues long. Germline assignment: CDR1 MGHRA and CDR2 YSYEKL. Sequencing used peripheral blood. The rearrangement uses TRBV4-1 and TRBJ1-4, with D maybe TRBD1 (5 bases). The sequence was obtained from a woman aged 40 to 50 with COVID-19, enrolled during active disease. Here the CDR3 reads CASSRGLSEKLFF. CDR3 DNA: TGCGCCAGCAGCCGGGGACTTAGTGAAAAACTGTTTTTT.